The text below deals with one T cell receptor beta chain. The antigen remains unidentified. Some clones are missing from TCRdb's copy, which holds only in-frame ones; the method was immunoSEQ multiplex PCR. In the table there are under 50,000 clones, 75% to 95% of which are singletons. The V segment lost 10 bases and the J segment 8 bases; nucleotides outside the gene matches: 10. The CDR3 contains 13 residues. Germline CDR1 SEHNR, CDR2 FQNEAQ (reference sequence). The sample comes from a study of regulatory dendritic cells for organ transplantation. Notes on the study in general: The most alloreactive TCR clonotypes were found in resting memory CD8+ cells. Mature dendritic cells appeared to drive more memory CD8+ clonal expansion than regulatory ones. Memory T cells were less diverse than naive, with memory CD8+ most oligoclonal.

What was sequenced was naive CD8+ T cells from blood. The subset: CD45RA+ naive T cells. The source of this sequence is a human donor in good health. This sequence joins TRBV7-9 and TRBJ1-4, with 7 positions matching TRBD1. Written as DNA, the CDR3 is TGTGCCACCACACCAGGGGGTCGAGAAAAACTGTTTTTT. It is translated as CATTPGGREKLFF.